Below are 3 T cell receptor beta chains sequenced from a single sample in a study of CD8+ T cells in alopecia areata (dated by TCRdb to 2017 to 2018). The receptor library was made with the immunoSEQ multiplex PCR assay. For TCR sequencing, RNA was extracted from every sample and reverse transcribed into cDNA to serve as template. Not all clones reach the TCRdb copy of this immuneACCESS table, which keeps in-frame sequences only. Checked studies attribute under half of the gap to unresolved V genes and leave the rest unexplained. The sample records 150,000 to 200,000 clones, about 54% of which are singletons. In total, the top ten clones hold more than 4.5% of the sample. Sequencing was performed on CD4+ T cells sorted from blood. The receptors shown here come from a human donor in good health.

V usage is TRBV7-2 and J usage is TRBJ2-5, with D possibly TRBD2 on 5 matching bases. Germline assignment: CDR1 SGHTA and CDR2 FQGNSA. Between the trimmed V and J ends, which lost 5 bases and 3 bases, there was a span of 10 bases. The CDR3 is 13 amino acids. The CDR3 spells CASSRAREETQYF. Written as DNA, the CDR3 is TGTGCCAGCAGCCGGGCGAGGGAAGAGACCCAGTACTTC.

The V gene is TRBV5-4, the J gene TRBJ1-2; D not certain. The CDR3 consists of 13 residues. Germline CDR1 is SGHNT and CDR2 is YYREEE (reference sequence). The V end was cut by 2 bases, the J end by 8 bases, with 13 bases between. The CDR3 here is CASSFLPSGGYTF. CDR3 bases: TGTGCCAGCAGCTTTTTACCTTCGGGAGGCTACACCTTC.

This clone has only a few counts. This chain connects TRBV28 to TRBJ2-7; TRBD1 is a possible D gene (7 bases). CDR3 length equals 13 residues. V dropped 4 bases and J dropped 4 bases, with 11 bases sitting between them. Germline V gene sequence: CDR1 MDHEN, CDR2 SYDVKM. The CDR3 loop is CASSWRGLYEQYF. The CDR3 nucleotides read TGTGCCAGCAGTTGGAGGGGGCTGTACGAGCAGTACTTC.